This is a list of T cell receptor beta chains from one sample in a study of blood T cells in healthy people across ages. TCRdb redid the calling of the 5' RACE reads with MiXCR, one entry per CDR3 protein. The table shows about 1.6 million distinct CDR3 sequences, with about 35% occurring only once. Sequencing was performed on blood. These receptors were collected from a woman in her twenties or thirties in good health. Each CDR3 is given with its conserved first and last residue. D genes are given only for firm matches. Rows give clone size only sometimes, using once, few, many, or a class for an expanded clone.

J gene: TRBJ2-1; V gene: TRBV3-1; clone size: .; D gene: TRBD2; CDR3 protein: CASSPMYKRGDLNEQFF; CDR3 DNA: TGTGCCAGCAGCCCTATGTACAAGCGGGGGGACCTCAATGAGCAGTTCTTC
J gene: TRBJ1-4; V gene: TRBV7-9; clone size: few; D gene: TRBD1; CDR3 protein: CASTRGTAYEKLFF; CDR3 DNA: TGTGCCAGCACAAGGGGGACAGCGTATGAAAAACTGTTTTTT
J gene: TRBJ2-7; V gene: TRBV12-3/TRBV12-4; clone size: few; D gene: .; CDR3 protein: CASSLLGVDYEQYF; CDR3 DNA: TGTGCCAGCAGTTTACTGGGCGTTGACTACGAGCAGTACTTC
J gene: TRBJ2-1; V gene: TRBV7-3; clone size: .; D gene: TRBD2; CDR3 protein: CASSPLLHAGGGNEQFF; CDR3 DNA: TGTGCCAGCAGCCCCCTACTCCATGCGGGAGGAGGCAATGAGCAGTTCTTC
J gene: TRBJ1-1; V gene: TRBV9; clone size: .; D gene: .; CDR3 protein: CASSSFGGNTEAFF; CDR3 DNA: TGTGCCAGCAGCTCCTTTGGCGGGAACACTGAAGCTTTCTTT
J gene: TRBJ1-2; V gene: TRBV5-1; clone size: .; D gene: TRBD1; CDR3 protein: CASSMPTGGSSYGYTF; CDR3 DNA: TGCGCCAGCAGCATGCCGACAGGGGGCAGTAGTTATGGCTACACCTTC
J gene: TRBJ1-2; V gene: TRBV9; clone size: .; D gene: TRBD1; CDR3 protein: CASSRTGAYSSGYTF; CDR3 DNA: TGTGCCAGCAGCAGGACAGGGGCTTATTCGTCTGGCTACACCTTC
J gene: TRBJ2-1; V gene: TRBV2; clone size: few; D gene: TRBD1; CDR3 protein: CASSERGRAGPEEQFF; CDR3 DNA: TGTGCCAGCAGTGAAAGGGGGCGGGCAGGTCCGGAGGAGCAGTTCTTC
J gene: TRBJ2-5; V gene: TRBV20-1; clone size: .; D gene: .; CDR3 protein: CSASPGGRQETQYF; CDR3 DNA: TGCAGTGCTAGCCCCGGGGGCCGGCAAGAGACCCAGTACTTC
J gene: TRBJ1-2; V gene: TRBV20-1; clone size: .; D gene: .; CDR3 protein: CSADAFNYGYTF; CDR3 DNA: TGCAGTGCTGACGCATTTAACTATGGCTACACCTTC
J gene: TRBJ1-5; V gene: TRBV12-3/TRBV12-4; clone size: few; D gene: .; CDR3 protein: CASSSDGTGNQPQHF; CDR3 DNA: TGTGCCAGCAGTTCAGACGGGACCGGCAATCAGCCCCAGCATTTT
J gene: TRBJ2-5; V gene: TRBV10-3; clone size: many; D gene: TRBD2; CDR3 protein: CAISGTSGGRQETQYF; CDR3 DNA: TGTGCCATATCCGGGACTAGCGGGGGGAGACAAGAGACCCAGTACTTC
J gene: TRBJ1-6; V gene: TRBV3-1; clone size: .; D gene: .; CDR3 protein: CASSQDAGWNSPLHF; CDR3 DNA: TGTGCCAGCAGCCAAGATGCAGGGTGGAATTCACCCCTCCACTTT
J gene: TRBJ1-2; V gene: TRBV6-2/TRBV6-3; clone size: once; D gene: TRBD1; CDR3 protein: CASSYSLDRGDGYTF; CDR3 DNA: TGTGCCAGCAGTTACTCCCTAGACAGGGGAGATGGCTACACCTTC
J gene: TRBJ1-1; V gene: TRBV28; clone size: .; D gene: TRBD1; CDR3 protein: CASSLSGTGLAFF; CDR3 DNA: TGTGCCAGCAGTTTAAGTGGGACAGGGCTAGCTTTCTTT
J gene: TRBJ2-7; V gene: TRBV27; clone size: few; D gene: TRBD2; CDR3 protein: CASSLWVAGSPQGEQYF; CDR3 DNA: TGTGCCAGCAGTTTATGGGTAGCGGGATCCCCCCAGGGCGAGCAGTACTTC
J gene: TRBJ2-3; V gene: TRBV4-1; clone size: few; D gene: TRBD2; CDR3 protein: CASSFRLAGGADTQYF; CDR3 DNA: TGCGCCAGCAGCTTCCGACTAGCGGGAGGTGCAGATACGCAGTATTTT
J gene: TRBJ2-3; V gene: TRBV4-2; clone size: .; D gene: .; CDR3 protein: CASSQVNRAADTQYF; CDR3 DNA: TGTGCCAGCAGCCAGGTGAATCGAGCTGCAGATACGCAGTATTTT
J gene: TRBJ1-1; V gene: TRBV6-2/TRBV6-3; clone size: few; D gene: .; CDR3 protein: CASSPDKYTEAFF; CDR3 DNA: TGTGCCAGCAGTCCCGACAAGTACACTGAAGCTTTCTTT
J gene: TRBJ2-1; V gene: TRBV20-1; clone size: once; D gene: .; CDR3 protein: CSARDSRRVLYIEQFF; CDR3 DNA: TGCAGTGCTAGAGATTCTCGCAGGGTACTCTACATTGAGCAGTTCTTC
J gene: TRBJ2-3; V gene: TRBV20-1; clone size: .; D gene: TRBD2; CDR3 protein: CSAGPTSGSTDTQYF; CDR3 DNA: TGCAGTGCTGGACCGACTAGCGGTAGCACAGATACGCAGTATTTT
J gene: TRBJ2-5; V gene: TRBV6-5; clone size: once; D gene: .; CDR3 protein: CASSYSNSGFYKQYF; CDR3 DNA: TGTGCCAGCAGTTACTCTAACTCAGGGTTTTACAAGCAGTACTTC
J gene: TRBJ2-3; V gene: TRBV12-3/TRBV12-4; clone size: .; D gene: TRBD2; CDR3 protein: CASSLTSGVVDTQYF; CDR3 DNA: TGTGCCAGCAGCTTGACTAGCGGGGTAGTAGATACGCAGTATTTT
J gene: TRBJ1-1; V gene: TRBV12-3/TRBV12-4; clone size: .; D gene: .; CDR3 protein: CASSSLVWGTEAFF; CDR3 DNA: TGTGCCAGCAGCTCCCTGGTATGGGGGACTGAAGCTTTCTTT
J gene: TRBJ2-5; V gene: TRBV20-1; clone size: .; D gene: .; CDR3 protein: CSANNIFSGGGQSEQYF; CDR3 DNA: TGCAGTGCTAATAACATTTTTAGCGGAGGGGGGCAGAGTGAGCAGTACTTC
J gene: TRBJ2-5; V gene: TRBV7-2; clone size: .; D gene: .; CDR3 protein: CTSSSGGPLRETQYF; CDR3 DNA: TGTACCAGCAGCTCTGGGGGGCCGTTGAGGGAGACCCAGTACTTC
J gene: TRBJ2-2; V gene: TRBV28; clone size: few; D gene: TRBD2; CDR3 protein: CASSSGTKNTGELFF; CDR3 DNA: TGTGCCAGCAGTTCCGGGACTAAGAACACCGGGGAGCTGTTTTTT
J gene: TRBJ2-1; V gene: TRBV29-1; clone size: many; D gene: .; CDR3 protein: CSVETSGFEQFF; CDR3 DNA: TGCAGCGTTGAGACTAGTGGCTTCGAGCAGTTCTTC
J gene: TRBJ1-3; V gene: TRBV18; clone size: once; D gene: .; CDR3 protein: CASSPAELGNTIYF; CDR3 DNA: TGTGCCAGCTCACCAGCAGAACTTGGAAACACCATATATTTT
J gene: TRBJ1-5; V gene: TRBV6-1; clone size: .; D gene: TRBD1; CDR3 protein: CASSFRDRVGQPQHF; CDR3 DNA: TGTGCCAGCAGTTTCCGGGACAGGGTTGGCCAGCCCCAGCATTTT
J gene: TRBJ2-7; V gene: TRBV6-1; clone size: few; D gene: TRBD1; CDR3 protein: CASDETGGSEQYF; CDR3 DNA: TGTGCCAGCGACGAGACAGGGGGCTCCGAGCAGTACTTC
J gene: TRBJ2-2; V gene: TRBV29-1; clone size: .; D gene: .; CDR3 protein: CSVEGGLGYGTGELFF; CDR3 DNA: TGCAGCGTTGAAGGGGGGCTGGGGTACGGGACCGGGGAGCTGTTTTTT
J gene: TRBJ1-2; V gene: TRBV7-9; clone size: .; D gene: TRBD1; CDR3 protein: CASSLGTGTAYGYTF; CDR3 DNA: TGTGCCAGCAGCTTAGGCACCGGGACAGCGTATGGCTACACCTTC
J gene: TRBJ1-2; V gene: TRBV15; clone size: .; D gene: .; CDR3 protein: CATSYPQDRYHGYTF; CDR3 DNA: TGTGCCACCAGTTATCCTCAGGACAGATACCATGGCTACACCTTC
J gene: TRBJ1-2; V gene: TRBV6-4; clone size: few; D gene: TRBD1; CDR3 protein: CASSDYRGVGTAWYYGYTF; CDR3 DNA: TGTGCCAGCAGTGACTACAGAGGGGTCGGGACAGCCTGGTACTATGGCTACACCTTC
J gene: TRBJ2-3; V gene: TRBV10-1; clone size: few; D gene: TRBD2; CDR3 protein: CASSDTSGTTDTQYF; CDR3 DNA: TGCGCCAGCAGTGACACTAGCGGGACCACAGATACGCAGTATTTT
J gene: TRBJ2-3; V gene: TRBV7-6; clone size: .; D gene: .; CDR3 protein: CASSSRGRTTSTDTQYF; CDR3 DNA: TGTGCCAGCAGCTCCCGGGGACGGACGACGAGCACAGATACGCAGTATTTT
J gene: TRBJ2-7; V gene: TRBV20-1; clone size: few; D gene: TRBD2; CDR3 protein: CSARALVRTSGRLPLEQYF; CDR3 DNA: TGCAGTGCTAGAGCCCTGGTAAGGACTAGCGGAAGGCTGCCCCTCGAGCAGTACTTC
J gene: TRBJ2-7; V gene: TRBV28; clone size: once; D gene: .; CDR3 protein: CASSFAGALLSYEQYF; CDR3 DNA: TGTGCCAGCAGTTTTGCGGGGGCCCTTCTCTCCTACGAGCAGTACTTC
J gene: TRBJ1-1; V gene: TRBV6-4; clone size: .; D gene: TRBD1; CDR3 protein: CASSPRGRGRLDTEAFF; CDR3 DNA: TGTGCCAGCAGTCCTAGGGGGCGGGGAAGGTTGGACACTGAAGCTTTCTTT
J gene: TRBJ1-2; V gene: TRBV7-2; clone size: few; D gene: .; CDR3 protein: CASSLAGGGGYTF; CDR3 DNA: TGTGCCAGCAGCTTAGCGGGGGGTGGTGGCTACACCTTC
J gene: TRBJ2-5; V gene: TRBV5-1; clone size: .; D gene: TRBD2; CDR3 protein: CASSLGLAGATQYF; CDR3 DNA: TGCGCCAGCAGCCTCGGACTAGCGGGAGCGACCCAGTACTTC
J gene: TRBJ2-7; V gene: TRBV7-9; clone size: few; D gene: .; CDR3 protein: CASSRRGEFYEQYF; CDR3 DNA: TGTGCCAGCAGCCGTAGAGGGGAGTTTTACGAGCAGTACTTC
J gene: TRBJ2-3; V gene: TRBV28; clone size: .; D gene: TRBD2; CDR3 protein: CASSSSTSGRGYTQYF; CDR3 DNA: TGTGCCAGCAGTTCCTCTACTAGCGGGAGGGGATATACGCAGTATTTT
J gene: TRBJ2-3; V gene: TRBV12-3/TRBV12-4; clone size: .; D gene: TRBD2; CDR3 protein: CASSSKRGGVTQYF; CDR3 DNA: TGTGCCAGCAGTTCCAAGCGGGGGGGTGTTACGCAGTATTTT
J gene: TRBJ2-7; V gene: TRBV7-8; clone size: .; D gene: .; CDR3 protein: CASTPRHGAYEQYF; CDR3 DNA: TGTGCCAGCACACCACGCCACGGTGCCTACGAGCAGTACTTC
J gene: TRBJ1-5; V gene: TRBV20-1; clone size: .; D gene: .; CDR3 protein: CSARDLGRGRDSNQPQHF; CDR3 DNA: TGCAGTGCTAGAGATTTGGGCCGGGGCAGGGATAGCAATCAGCCCCAGCATTTT
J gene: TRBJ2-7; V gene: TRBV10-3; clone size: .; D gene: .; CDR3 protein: CAISDPSERSSYEQYF; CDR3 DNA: TGTGCCATCAGTGACCCCAGCGAGAGGAGCTCCTACGAGCAGTACTTC
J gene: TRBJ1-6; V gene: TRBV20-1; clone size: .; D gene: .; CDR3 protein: CSARVPSRVQGNSPLHF; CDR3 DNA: TGCAGTGCTAGAGTACCCTCACGCGTGCAGGGGAATTCACCCCTCCACTTT
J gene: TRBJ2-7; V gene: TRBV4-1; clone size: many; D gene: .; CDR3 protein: CASSQALVWYEQYF; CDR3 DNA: TGCGCCAGCAGCCAAGCACTAGTTTGGTACGAGCAGTACTTC
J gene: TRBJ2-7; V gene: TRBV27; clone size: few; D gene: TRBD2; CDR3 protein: CASSLSLGLAGYEQYF; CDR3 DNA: TGTGCCAGCAGTTTATCGTTAGGACTAGCGGGTTACGAGCAGTACTTC
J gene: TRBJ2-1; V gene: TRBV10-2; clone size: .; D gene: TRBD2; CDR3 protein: CASQTSGSSYNEQFF; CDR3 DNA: TGCGCCAGCCAGACTAGCGGGAGTTCCTACAATGAGCAGTTCTTC
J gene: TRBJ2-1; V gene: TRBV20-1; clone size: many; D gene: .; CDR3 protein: CSAKLGAYNEQFF; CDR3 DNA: TGCAGTGCTAAGCTCGGAGCCTACAATGAGCAGTTCTTC
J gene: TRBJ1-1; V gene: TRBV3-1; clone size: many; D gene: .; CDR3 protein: CASSQGGRNTEAFF; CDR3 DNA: TGTGCCAGCAGCCAAGGCGGTAGGAACACTGAAGCTTTCTTT